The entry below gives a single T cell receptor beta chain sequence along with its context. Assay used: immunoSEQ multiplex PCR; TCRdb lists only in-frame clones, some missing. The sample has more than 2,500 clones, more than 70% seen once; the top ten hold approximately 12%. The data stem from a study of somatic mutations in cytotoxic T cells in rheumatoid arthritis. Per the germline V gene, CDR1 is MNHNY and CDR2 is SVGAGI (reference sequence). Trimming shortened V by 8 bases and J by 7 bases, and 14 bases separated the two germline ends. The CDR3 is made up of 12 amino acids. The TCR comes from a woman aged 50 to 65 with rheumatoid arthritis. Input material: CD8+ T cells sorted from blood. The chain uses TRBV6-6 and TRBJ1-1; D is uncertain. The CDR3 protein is CASGLTGFEAFF. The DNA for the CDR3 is TGTGCCAGCGGATTGACTGGGTTTGAAGCTTTCTTT.